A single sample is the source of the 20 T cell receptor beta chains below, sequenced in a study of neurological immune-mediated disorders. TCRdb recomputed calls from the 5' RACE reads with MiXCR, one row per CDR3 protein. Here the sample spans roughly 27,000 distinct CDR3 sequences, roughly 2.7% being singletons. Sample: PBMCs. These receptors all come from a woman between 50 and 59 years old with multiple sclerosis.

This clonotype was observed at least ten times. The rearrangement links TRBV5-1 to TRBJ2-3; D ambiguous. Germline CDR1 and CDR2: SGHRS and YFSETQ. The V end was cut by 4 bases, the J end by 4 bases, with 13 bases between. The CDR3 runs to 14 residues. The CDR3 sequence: CASSPRIRSDTQYF. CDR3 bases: TGCGCCAGCAGCCCGCGGATCCGGTCAGATACGCAGTATTTT.

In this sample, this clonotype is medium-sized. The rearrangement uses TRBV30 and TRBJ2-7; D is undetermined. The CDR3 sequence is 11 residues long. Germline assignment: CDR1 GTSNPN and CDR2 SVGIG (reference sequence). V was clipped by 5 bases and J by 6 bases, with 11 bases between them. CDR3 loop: CAWAYSTEQYF. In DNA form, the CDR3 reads TGTGCCTGGGCTTACAGCACCGAGCAGTACTTC.

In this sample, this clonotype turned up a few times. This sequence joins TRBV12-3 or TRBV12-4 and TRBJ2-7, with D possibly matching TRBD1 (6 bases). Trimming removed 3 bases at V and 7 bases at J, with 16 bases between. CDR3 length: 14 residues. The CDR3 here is CASSFTVGQLEQYF. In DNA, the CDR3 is TGTGCCAGCAGTTTCACCGTCGGACAGTTGGAGCAGTACTTC.

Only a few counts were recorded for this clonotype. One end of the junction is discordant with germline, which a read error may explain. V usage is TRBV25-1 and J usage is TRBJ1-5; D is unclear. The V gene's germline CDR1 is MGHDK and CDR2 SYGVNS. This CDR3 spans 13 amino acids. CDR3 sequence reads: CASSSVGNQPQNF. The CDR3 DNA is TGTGCCAGCAGTAGCGTGGGCAATCAGCCCCAGAATTTT.

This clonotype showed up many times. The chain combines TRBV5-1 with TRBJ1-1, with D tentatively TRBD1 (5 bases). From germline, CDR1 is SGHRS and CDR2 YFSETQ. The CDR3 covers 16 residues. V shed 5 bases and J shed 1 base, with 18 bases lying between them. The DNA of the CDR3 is TGCGCCAGCAGTCAATCTGGCGACAGTACGAACACTGAAGCTTTCTTT. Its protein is CASSQSGDSTNTEAFF.

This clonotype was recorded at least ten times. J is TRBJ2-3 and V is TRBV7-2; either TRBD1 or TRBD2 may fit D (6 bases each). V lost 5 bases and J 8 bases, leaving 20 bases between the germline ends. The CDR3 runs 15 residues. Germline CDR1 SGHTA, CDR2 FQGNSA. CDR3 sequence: CASSQWVQGGGTQYF. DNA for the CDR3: TGTGCCAGCAGCCAATGGGTACAGGGAGGAGGTACGCAGTATTTT.

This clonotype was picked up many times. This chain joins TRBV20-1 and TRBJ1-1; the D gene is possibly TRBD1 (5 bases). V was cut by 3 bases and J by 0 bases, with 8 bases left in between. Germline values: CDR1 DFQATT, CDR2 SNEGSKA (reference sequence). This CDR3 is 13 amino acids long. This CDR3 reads CSASRDLNTEAFF. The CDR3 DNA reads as TGCAGTGCTAGTAGGGACCTGAACACTGAAGCTTTCTTT.

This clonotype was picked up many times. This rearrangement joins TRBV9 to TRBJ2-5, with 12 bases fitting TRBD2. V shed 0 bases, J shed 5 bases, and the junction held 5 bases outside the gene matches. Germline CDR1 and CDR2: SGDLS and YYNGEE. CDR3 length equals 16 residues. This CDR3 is CASSVGLAGEWETQYF. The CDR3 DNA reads TGTGCCAGCAGCGTAGGACTAGCGGGGGAATGGGAGACCCAGTACTTC.

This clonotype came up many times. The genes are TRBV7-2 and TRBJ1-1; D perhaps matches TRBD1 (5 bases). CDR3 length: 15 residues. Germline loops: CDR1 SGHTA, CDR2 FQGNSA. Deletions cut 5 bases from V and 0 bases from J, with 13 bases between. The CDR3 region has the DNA TGTGCCAGCAGCCCGAGGGACGGGTTGAACACTGAAGCTTTCTTT. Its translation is CASSPRDGLNTEAFF.

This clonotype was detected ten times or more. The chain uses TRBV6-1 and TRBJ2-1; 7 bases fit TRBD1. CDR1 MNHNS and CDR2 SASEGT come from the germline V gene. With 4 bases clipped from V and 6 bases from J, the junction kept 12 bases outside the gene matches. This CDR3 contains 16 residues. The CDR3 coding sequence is TGTGCCAGCAGTGGTTCAACAGGGGTTACTAGCAATGAGCAGTTCTTC. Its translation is CASSGSTGVTSNEQFF.

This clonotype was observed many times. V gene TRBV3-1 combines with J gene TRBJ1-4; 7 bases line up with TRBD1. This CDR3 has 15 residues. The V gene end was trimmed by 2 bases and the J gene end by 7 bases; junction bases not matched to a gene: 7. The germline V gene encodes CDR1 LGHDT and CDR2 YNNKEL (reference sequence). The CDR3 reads CASSQRRGGSEKLFF. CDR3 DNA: TGTGCCAGCAGCCAAAGGAGAGGGGGCAGTGAAAAACTGTTTTTT.

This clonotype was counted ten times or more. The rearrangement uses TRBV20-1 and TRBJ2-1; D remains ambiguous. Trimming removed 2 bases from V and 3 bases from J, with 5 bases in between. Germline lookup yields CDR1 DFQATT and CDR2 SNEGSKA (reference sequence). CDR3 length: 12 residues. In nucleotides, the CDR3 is TGCAGTGCTAGACGCGGCTACAATGAGCAGTTCTTC. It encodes CSARRGYNEQFF.

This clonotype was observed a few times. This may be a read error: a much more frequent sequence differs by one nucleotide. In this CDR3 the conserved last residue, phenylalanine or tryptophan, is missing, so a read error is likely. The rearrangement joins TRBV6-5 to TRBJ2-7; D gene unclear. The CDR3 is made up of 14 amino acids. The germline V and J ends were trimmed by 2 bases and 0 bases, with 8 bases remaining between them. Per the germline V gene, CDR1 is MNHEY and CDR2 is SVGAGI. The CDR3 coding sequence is TGTGCCAGCAGTTACGTACAGCACTCCTACGAGCAGTACTGC. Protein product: CASSYVQHSYEQYC.

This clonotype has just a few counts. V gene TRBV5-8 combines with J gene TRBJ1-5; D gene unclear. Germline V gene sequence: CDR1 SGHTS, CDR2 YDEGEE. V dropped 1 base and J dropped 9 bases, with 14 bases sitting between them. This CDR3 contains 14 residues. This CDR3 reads CASSLTAVVRPQHF. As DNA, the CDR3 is TGTGCCAGCAGCTTGACGGCAGTGGTTCGGCCCCAGCATTTT.

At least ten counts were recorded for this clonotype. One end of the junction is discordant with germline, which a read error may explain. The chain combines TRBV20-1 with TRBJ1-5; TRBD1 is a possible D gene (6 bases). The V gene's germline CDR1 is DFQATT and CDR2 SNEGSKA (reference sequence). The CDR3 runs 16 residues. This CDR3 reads CSARVGGPESNQPQNF. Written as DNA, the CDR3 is TGCAGTGCTAGAGTTGGGGGGCCGGAAAGCAATCAGCCCCAGAATTTT.

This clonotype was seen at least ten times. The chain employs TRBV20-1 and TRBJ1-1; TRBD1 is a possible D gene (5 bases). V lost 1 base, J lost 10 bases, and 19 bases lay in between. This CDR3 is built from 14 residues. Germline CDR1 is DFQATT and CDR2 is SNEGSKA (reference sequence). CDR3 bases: TGCAGTGCTAGAGGGTCCGGGGGGAATGGGGGAGCTTTCTTT. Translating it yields CSARGSGGNGGAFF.

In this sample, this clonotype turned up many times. In DNA, the CDR3 is TGTGCCAGCAGCAGGACGGGACCTGGTGGCGAGCAGTACTTC. Protein sequence: CASSRTGPGGEQYF. This chain connects TRBV7-3 to TRBJ2-7; TRBD1 or TRBD2 may be the D gene (5 bases each). This CDR3 comprises 14 residues. The V end was cut by 5 bases, the J end by 6 bases, with 17 bases between. Germline-derived CDR1 and CDR2 are SGHTA and FQGTGA. Filled out from reference TRBV7-3 and TRBJ2-7, the complete variable domain reads GAGVSQTPSNKVTEKGKYVELRCDPISGHTALYWYRQSLGQGPEFLIYFQGTGAADDSGLPNDRFFAVRPEGSVSTLKIQRTERGDSAVYLCASSRTGPGGEQYFGPGTRLTVT.

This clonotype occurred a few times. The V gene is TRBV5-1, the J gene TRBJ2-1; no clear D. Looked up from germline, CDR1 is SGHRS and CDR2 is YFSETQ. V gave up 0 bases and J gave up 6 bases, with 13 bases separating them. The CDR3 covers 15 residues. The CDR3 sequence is CASSLGWLEANEQFF. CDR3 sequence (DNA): TGCGCCAGCAGCTTGGGCTGGCTAGAAGCCAATGAGCAGTTCTTC.

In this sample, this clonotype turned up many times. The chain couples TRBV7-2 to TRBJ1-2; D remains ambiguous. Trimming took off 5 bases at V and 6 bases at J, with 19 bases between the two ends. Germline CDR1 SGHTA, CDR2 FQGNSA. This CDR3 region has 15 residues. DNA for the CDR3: TGTGCCAGCAGCCCTAGAGGCCGGGAGCTCGATGGCTACACCTTC. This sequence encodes CASSPRGRELDGYTF.

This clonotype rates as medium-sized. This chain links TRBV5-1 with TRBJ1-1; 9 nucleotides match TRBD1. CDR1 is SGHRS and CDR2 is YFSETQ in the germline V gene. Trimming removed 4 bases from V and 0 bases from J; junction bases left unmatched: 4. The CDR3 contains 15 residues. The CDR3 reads CASSPDRGLNTEAFF. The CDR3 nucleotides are TGCGCCAGCAGCCCGGACAGGGGTTTGAACACTGAAGCTTTCTTT.